This paragraph reports one T cell receptor beta chain. The antigen remains unidentified. This entry is derived from a study of type 1 regulatory T cells. Background on the study: This in vitro CD4 product, T-allo10, is enriched for Tr1 cells and alloantigen-specific.

One entry per CDR3 protein, called by TCRdb with MiXCR from the reads. The sample lists 63,000 or so distinct CDR3 sequences; approximately 50% were seen once. The CDR3 covers 14 residues. Germline-derived CDR1 and CDR2 are SGHRS and YFSETQ. V was pared by 3 bases and J by 0 bases, with 7 bases between. Findings and limits, study-wide: Compared with non-type 1 regulatory T cells, type 1 regulatory T cells showed a more restricted TCR repertoire.

The origin of this receptor is a human donor in good health. The chain carries TRBV5-1 and TRBJ1-3; the D gene is possibly TRBD1 (6 bases). Sequences were obtained from cultured non-Tr1 T cells, either the whole culture or a sorted T cell fraction (not recorded which). The CDR3 protein is CASSSDSSGNTIYF. In DNA, the CDR3 is TGCGCCAGCAGCTCGGACAGCTCTGGAAACACCATATATTTT. Full variable domain (rest looked up from reference TRBV5-1 and TRBJ1-3): KAGVTQTPRYLIKTRGQQVTLSCSPISGHRSVSWYQQTPGQGLQFLFEYFSETQRNKGNFPGRFSGRQFSNSRSEMNVSTLELGDSALYLCASSSDSSGNTIYFGEGSWLTVV.